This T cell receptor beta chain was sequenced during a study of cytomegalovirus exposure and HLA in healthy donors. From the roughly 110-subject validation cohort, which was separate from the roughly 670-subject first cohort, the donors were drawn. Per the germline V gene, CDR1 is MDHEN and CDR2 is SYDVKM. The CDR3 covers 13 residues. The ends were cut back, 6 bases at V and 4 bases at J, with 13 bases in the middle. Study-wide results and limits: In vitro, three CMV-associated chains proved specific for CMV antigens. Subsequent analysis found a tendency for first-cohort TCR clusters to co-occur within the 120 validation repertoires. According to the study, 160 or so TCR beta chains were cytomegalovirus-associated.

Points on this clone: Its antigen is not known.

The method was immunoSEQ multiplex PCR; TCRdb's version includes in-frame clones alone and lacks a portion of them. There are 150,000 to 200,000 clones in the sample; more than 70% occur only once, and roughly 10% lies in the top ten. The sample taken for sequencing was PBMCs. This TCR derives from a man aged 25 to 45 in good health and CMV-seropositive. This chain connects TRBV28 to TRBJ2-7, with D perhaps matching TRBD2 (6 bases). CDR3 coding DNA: TGTGCCAGCAGCCCGGGCCGGGGGTACGAGCAGTACTTC. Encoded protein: CASSPGRGYEQYF.